This T cell receptor beta chain emerged from a study of regulatory T cells in long-lasting Graves disease. Overall study findings and caveats: A limited number of samples was an acknowledged limitation. Favoring TRBV28, TRBJ1-2 and TRBJ2-5 was a feature seen in persistent disease.

Arm-PCR of CDR3 regions with iRepertoire HTBI primers generated TCR beta libraries. TCRdb itself ran the multiplex PCR reads through MiXCR, one entry per CDR3 protein. Among over 400,000 distinct CDR3 sequences, 13% to 15% were seen once, and the ten largest hold roughly a sixth. Time point: newly diagnosed GD, antithyroid drugs for less than 3 months. PBMC-extracted RNA yielded the TCR library. A word on this clonotype: Its antigen is not known.

This CDR3 region has 16 residues. Per germline, CDR1 SGHNT and CDR2 YYREEE (reference sequence). V shed 4 bases and J 4 bases; nucleotides not matched to a gene: 4. These data are also associated with another study on T cells in Graves' hyperthyroidism and ophthalmopathy. That paper notes: No ophthalmopathy progression within 18 months constituted stable Graves' hyperthyroidism. Expanded thyroid clonotypes (above 0.001) were mostly also found in blood.

This material consisted of peripheral blood mononuclear cells (PBMCs), taken at new diagnosis, from a patient treated with antithyroid drugs. This receptor was taken from a woman in her forties or fifties with Graves disease. The V gene is TRBV5-4, the J gene TRBJ2-1, with 14 bases that match TRBD2. CDR3 nucleotides: TGTGCCAGCAGCGACCGGACTAGCGGGGGGTACAATGAGCAGTTCTTC. It specifies CASSDRTSGGYNEQFF.